The 13 T cell receptor beta chains below come from one sample, sequenced in a study of neurological immune-mediated disorders. TCRdb re-derived calls from the 5' RACE reads in MiXCR, one entry per CDR3 protein. The profile covers about 55,000 distinct CDR3 sequences, with about 3.5% appearing a single time and 1.5% to 2% taken by the ten largest. The sample taken for sequencing was PBMCs. Receptors were obtained from a man aged 25-45 years with multiple sclerosis.

On this clonotype itself: Given the absence of the conserved phenylalanine or tryptophan at the CDR3 end, a read error is likely. The CDR3 nucleotides read TGCGCCAGCAGCTTCGGGACAGCGAATGAAAAACTGTTTAAT. Amino acids: CASSFGTANEKLFN. The J gene is TRBJ1-4, the V gene TRBV5-1; 7 bases match TRBD1. The germline CDR1 and CDR2 sequences are SGHRS and YFSETQ. This CDR3 has 14 residues. J gave up 5 bases and V 2 bases, and 3 bases lay outside the gene matches.

There are many counts of this clonotype. The rearrangement uses TRBV15 and TRBJ1-4; D gene uncertain. This CDR3 has 14 residues. Trimming shortened V by 0 bases and J by 7 bases, and 9 bases separated the two germline ends. Germline V gene sequence: CDR1 LNHNV, CDR2 YYDKDF (reference sequence). The CDR3 nucleotides are TGTGCCACCAGCAGAGATCAGAAAGGTGAAAAACTGTTTTTT. The encoded protein is CATSRDQKGEKLFF.

This clonotype was detected only a few times. The J gene is TRBJ2-7, the V gene TRBV6-6; D possibly corresponds to TRBD1 (7 bases). CDR3 size: 12 residues. Germline CDR1 and CDR2: MNHNY and SVGAGI (reference sequence). The V end lost 8 bases, the J end lost 3 bases, and 11 bases lay between the germline ends. In DNA, the CDR3 is TGTGCCAGCGGCAGGGGGGTCTACGAGCAGTACTTC. It translates to CASGRGVYEQYF.

This clonotype was counted at least ten times. V and J are TRBV5-1 and TRBJ1-1; 9 bases are a match to TRBD1. The CDR3 is made up of 13 amino acids. J gave up 9 bases and V 3 bases, and 6 bases lay outside the gene matches. Germline V gene sequence: CDR1 SGHRS, CDR2 YFSETQ. DNA for the CDR3: TGCGCCAGCAGCTCCGCGGACAGGGGCAAAGCTTTCTTT. Its protein is CASSSADRGKAFF.

The sample holds many counts of this clonotype. This chain connects TRBV20-1 to TRBJ1-5, with TRBD1 matching 10 bases. The ends lost 1 base at V and 2 bases at J; junction bases unmatched: 11. The CDR3 runs to 18 residues. Germline V gene sequence: CDR1 DFQATT, CDR2 SNEGSKA (reference sequence). The CDR3 DNA reads as TGCAGTGCTAGAGTAGGGACAGGGGTCCGACTCGGCAATCAGCCCCAGCATTTT. It encodes CSARVGTGVRLGNQPQHF.

In its sample, this clonotype was seen many times. J is TRBJ2-7 and V is TRBV20-1; TRBD2 is a possible D gene (6 bases). CDR3 size: 14 residues. With 4 bases removed from V and 3 bases from J, the gap between germline ends came to 16 bases. From germline, CDR1 is DFQATT and CDR2 SNEGSKA (reference sequence). DNA of the CDR3: TGCAGTGCTATAGGTGAACTTAGCGGCTACGAGCAGTACTTC. It encodes CSAIGELSGYEQYF.

In its sample, this clonotype was seen many times. This chain links TRBV20-1 with TRBJ2-4; either TRBD1 or TRBD2 may fit D (6 bases each). V lost 1 base, J lost 7 bases, and 17 bases lay in between. CDR1 is DFQATT and CDR2 is SNEGSKA in the germline V gene (reference sequence). This CDR3 comprises 15 residues. The CDR3 DNA sequence: TGCAGTGCTAGAGCGGAGGGCCGGAGGGGGAACATTCAGTACTTC. Amino acid sequence: CSARAEGRRGNIQYF.

This clonotype was found many times. This rearrangement joins TRBV12-3 or TRBV12-4 to TRBJ1-3; D gene uncertain. Trimming took 2 bases from V and 0 from J, leaving 5 bases between them. The CDR3 is 14 residues long. The CDR3 loop is CASSLTDSGNTIYF. CDR3 nucleotide sequence: TGTGCCAGCAGTTTAACAGACTCTGGAAACACCATATATTTT.

This clonotype was observed many times. J is TRBJ2-1 and V is TRBV20-1; no clear D. Per germline, CDR1 DFQATT and CDR2 SNEGSKA (reference sequence). The CDR3 is made up of 14 amino acids. V dropped 5 bases and J dropped 10 bases, with 21 bases sitting between them. DNA for the CDR3: TGCAGTGCTCTTCGTCCTAGACCCCAGAAGGAGCAGTTCTTC. Amino acids: CSALRPRPQKEQFF.

There are many counts of this clonotype. The V gene is TRBV7-9, the J gene TRBJ2-5; a possible D gene is TRBD1 (6 bases). This CDR3 is built from 15 residues. Germline values: CDR1 SEHNR, CDR2 FQNEAQ (reference sequence). V was trimmed by 5 bases and J by 4 bases, leaving 17 bases between them. The CDR3 DNA reads TGTGCCAGCAGCGAGGTCCAGGGGATGGGAGAGACCCAGTACTTC. Amino acid sequence: CASSEVQGMGETQYF. Filled out from reference TRBV7-9 and TRBJ2-5, the complete variable domain reads DTGVSQNPRHKITKRGQNVTFRCDPISEHNRLYWYRQTLGQGPEFLTYFQNEAQLEKSRLLSDRFSAERPKGSFSTLEIQRTEQGDSAMYLCASSEVQGMGETQYFGPGTRLLVL.

The table lists this clonotype with many counts. The chain joins TRBV9 to TRBJ2-7; D possibly corresponds to TRBD1 (7 bases). V dropped 0 bases and J dropped 0 bases, with 13 bases sitting between them. The CDR3 totals 16 residues. CDR1 is SGDLS and CDR2 is YYNGEE in the germline V gene. The CDR3 DNA follows: TGTGCCAGCAGCGTAGCGGGCAGGGGGGCCTCCTACGAGCAGTACTTC. As protein: CASSVAGRGASYEQYF.

This clonotype was recorded at least ten times. This rearrangement joins TRBV5-6 to TRBJ1-6, with a possible D match to TRBD1 (5 bases). This CDR3 is 12 amino acids long. Germline V gene data show CDR1 as SGHDT and CDR2 as YYEEEE. The V and J ends lost 3 bases and 16 bases respectively, with 14 bases between them. The CDR3 DNA sequence: TGTGCCAGCAGCTGGGGGACCAGACGTCTCCACTTT. It encodes CASSWGTRRLHF.

This clonotype was detected a few times. J is TRBJ2-4 and V is TRBV5-1, with a weak D call TRBD1 (6 bases). With 3 bases removed from V and 9 bases from J, the gap between germline ends came to 13 bases. CDR1 and CDR2 (germline): SGHRS, YFSETQ. The CDR3 is made up of 13 amino acids. In DNA, the CDR3 is TGCGCCAGCAGCTCCGACTTAGGGGGCATTCAGTACTTC. This encodes CASSSDLGGIQYF. Drawing the rest from reference TRBV5-1 and TRBJ2-4, the complete variable domain is KAGVTQTPRYLIKTRGQQVTLSCSPISGHRSVSWYQQTPGQGLQFLFEYFSETQRNKGNFPGRFSGRQFSNSRSEMNVSTLELGDSALYLCASSSDLGGIQYFGAGTRLSVL.